This T cell receptor (beta chain) was recovered during a study of T cell responses to AZD1222 COVID-19 vaccine. For the study at large: The study pooled second doses at about 4 or about 12 weeks. Findings and limits, study-wide: Elevations in Spike-specific TCR breadth and depth followed administration of two AZD1222 doses. Repertoires were collected only later (after the peak T cell response had occurred). White British ancestry dominated among donors, who included more females, and clonal diversity was possibly underestimated.

Libraries were prepared by immunoSEQ multiplex PCR; TCRdb keeps only in-frame clonotypes and omits some of them. The sample holds over 40,000 clones; approximately 84% are singletons and the top ten take roughly 27%. About this clone itself: Its antigen is still unknown.

In germline, CDR1 is SEHNR, CDR2 FQNEAQ (reference sequence). The CDR3 has 15 residues. Unmatched junction bases numbered 7, after V lost 5 bases and J lost 6 bases. The specimen was peripheral blood, collected on day 0 of AZD1222 vaccination. This clonotype was sampled from an adult in good health. The V and J genes are TRBV7-9 and TRBJ2-2; 9 nucleotides align to TRBD1. The CDR3 DNA reads as TGTGCCAGCAGCCTGGGACAGGGAGGCGCCGGGGAGCTGTTTTTT. Protein product: CASSLGQGGAGELFF.